The 6 T cell receptor beta chains reported below all come from one sample, sequenced in a study of blood T cell repertoires in COVID-19. TCRdb keeps only in-frame clones here, not all; method: immunoSEQ multiplex PCR. The table lists some 160,000 clones, 86% of them singletons, with around 4% in the top ten. The sequencing sample was made of peripheral blood. The receptors were sampled from a woman aged 70-85 years with acute or convalescent COVID-19.

The chain recombines TRBV6-2 or TRBV6-3 with TRBJ1-1; D gene unclear. V lost 2 bases, J lost 5 bases, and 12 bases lay in between. This CDR3 is 14 amino acids long. CDR1 and CDR2 from the germline V gene are MNHEY and SVGEGT. This CDR3 reads CASSYSGGSTEAFF. In nucleotides, the CDR3 is TGTGCCAGCAGTTACAGTGGAGGAAGTACTGAAGCTTTCTTT.

This clone appeared a few times. The rearrangement uses TRBV5-6 and TRBJ2-6; 7 bases are a match to TRBD1. Germline V gene sequence: CDR1 SGHDT, CDR2 YYEEEE. The length of the CDR3 is 15 residues. With 4 bases clipped from V and 1 base from J, the junction kept 2 bases outside the gene matches. The CDR3 loop reads CASSQQGSGANVLTF. DNA of the CDR3: TGTGCCAGCAGCCAACAGGGGTCTGGGGCCAACGTCCTGACTTTC.

This rearrangement joins TRBV7-2 to TRBJ1-1; D may be TRBD1 (5 bases). The germline V gene encodes CDR1 SGHTA and CDR2 FQGNSA. The length of the CDR3 is 15 residues. V was trimmed by 0 bases and J by 0 bases, leaving 8 bases between them. As DNA, the CDR3 is TGTGCCAGCAGCTTAGCCAGACAGTTGAACACTGAAGCTTTCTTT. Encoded protein: CASSLARQLNTEAFF.

J is TRBJ1-1 and V is TRBV6-2 or TRBV6-3, with 9 bases matching TRBD1. This CDR3 region has 16 residues. With 5 bases clipped from V and 6 bases from J, the junction kept 13 bases outside the gene matches. CDR1 and CDR2 from the germline V gene are MNHEY and SVGEGT. CDR3 protein: CASSHSPGQGEPEAFF. The CDR3 DNA sequence: TGTGCCAGCAGTCATTCCCCGGGACAGGGTGAACCTGAAGCTTTCTTT.

The CDR3 DNA sequence: TGTGCCAGCAGTTCGACGCCTAGCGGGAGCAGGAATGAGCAGTTCTTC. It translates to CASSSTPSGSRNEQFF. This chain joins TRBV6-2 or TRBV6-3 and TRBJ2-1; 10 bases map to TRBD2. The CDR3 extends over 16 amino acids. Germline V gene data show CDR1 as MNHEY and CDR2 as SVGEGT. The J segment lost 7 bases and the V segment lost 4 bases, leaving 10 bases of the junction unmatched.

This sequence joins TRBV9 and TRBJ2-7; 12 nucleotides align to TRBD2. V trimming: 4 bases; J trimming: 4 bases; junction bases outside the gene matches: 6. Germline CDR1 and CDR2: SGDLS and YYNGEE. The CDR3 has 15 amino acids. CDR3 coding DNA: TGTGCCAGCAGCCTCGGGACTAGCGGGTTTTACGAGCAGTACTTC. This encodes CASSLGTSGFYEQYF. The full variable domain, with the rest looked up from reference TRBV9 and TRBJ2-7, is DSGVTQTPKHLITATGQRVTLRCSPRSGDLSVYWYQQSLDQGLQFLIQYYNGEERAKGNILERFSAQQFPDLHSELNLSSLELGDSALYFCASSLGTSGFYEQYFGPGTRLTVT.